These 28 T cell receptor beta chains originate from one sample sequenced in a study of T-cell memory formation after mild COVID-19. TCRdb re-called the 5' RACE reads through MiXCR, storing one row per CDR3 protein. The table includes some 600,000 distinct CDR3 sequences, roughly 17% detected once. The sample taken for sequencing was PBMCs or a T cell subset sorted from them (not recorded which). These receptors were taken from an adult woman who had mild COVID-19 (a few samples of this study predate the infection). Cell type and time point are not known.

Only a few counts were recorded for this clonotype. The chain links TRBV27 to TRBJ1-6; D call uncertain. The CDR3 has 13 residues. Germline V gives CDR1 MNHEY, CDR2 SMNVEV (reference sequence). V lost 5 bases and J 9 bases, leaving 11 bases between the germline ends. The CDR3 bases are TGTGCCAGCAGTACACACGAATCTTCACCCCTCCACTTT. This sequence encodes CASSTHESSPLHF.

Only a few counts were recorded for this clonotype. This chain joins TRBV7-2 and TRBJ2-5, with no clear D. This CDR3 region has 14 residues. Germline values: CDR1 SGHTA, CDR2 FQGNSA. Trimming shortened V by 1 base and J by 1 base, and 7 bases separated the two germline ends. The CDR3, as DNA: TGTGCCAGCAGCTTAGTATACAGCCAAGAGACCCAGTACTTC. This sequence encodes CASSLVYSQETQYF.

CDR3 region: CASSKGTEKTYEQYF. The CDR3 DNA reads as TGTGCCAGCAGCAAGGGGACCGAGAAAACCTACGAGCAGTACTTC. V usage is TRBV7-8 and J usage is TRBJ2-7; D is tentatively TRBD1 or TRBD2 (5 bases each). Germline V lookup: CDR1 SGHVS, CDR2 FQNEAQ. V was pared by 5 bases and J by 2 bases, with 16 bases between. The length of the CDR3 is 15 residues.

This clonotype was detected only a few times. The gene calls are TRBV9 and TRBJ2-7; the match to TRBD2 covers 7 bases. After removal of 3 bases from V and 1 base from J, the junction contained 7 bases not matched to a gene. CDR3 size: 15 residues. The germline CDR1 and CDR2 sequences are SGDLS and YYNGEE. The CDR3 is CASSESGASSYEQYF. CDR3 sequence (DNA): TGTGCCAGCAGCGAGAGCGGGGCGTCTTCCTACGAGCAGTACTTC.

The sample holds a few counts of this clonotype. J is TRBJ1-1 and V is TRBV5-6; D remains unclear. The CDR3 is 17 amino acids. CDR1 and CDR2 from the germline V gene are SGHDT and YYEEEE. Trimming removed 4 bases at V and 4 bases at J, with 23 bases between. CDR3 in DNA: TGTGCCAGCAGCATCATTTTACGGAGGCTAGCGGTCACTGAAGCTTTCTTT. This encodes CASSIILRRLAVTEAFF.

DNA for the CDR3: TGCGCCAGCAGCCAAGCCAGAAGGCAGATTATGAACACTGAAGCTTTCTTT. It specifies CASSQARRQIMNTEAFF. V is TRBV4-3 and J is TRBJ1-1; D unclear. The germline V and J ends were trimmed by 1 base and 0 bases, with 15 bases remaining between them. This CDR3 contains 17 residues. Germline V gene data show CDR1 as LGHNA and CDR2 as YSLEER.

This rearrangement joins TRBV7-8 to TRBJ1-1; a weak D match, TRBD1 (5 bases). The CDR3 is made up of 15 amino acids. Per germline, CDR1 SGHVS and CDR2 FQNEAQ. Trimming took off 5 bases at V and 1 base at J, with 14 bases between the two ends. The CDR3 sequence is CASSARQLANTEAFF. In DNA form, the CDR3 reads TGTGCCAGCAGCGCCAGACAGTTGGCGAACACTGAAGCTTTCTTT.

The rearrangement links TRBV6-6 to TRBJ2-3; 10 bases map to TRBD2. Germline lookup yields CDR1 MNHNY and CDR2 SVGAGI (reference sequence). This CDR3 region has 17 residues. Trimming removed 2 bases from V and 2 bases from J; junction bases left unmatched: 7. The CDR3 DNA sequence: TGTGCCAGCAGTTACGGGGAGCGGGGGGGCGTCACAGATACGCAGTATTTT. Its translation is CASSYGERGGVTDTQYF.

This clonotype was seen a handful of times. The chain has TRBV27 and TRBJ2-5, with 15 bases identical to TRBD2. The CDR3 totals 16 residues. V trimming: 5 bases; J trimming: 2 bases; junction bases outside the gene matches: 3. CDR1 and CDR2 from the germline V gene are MNHEY and SMNVEV (reference sequence). The CDR3 bases are TGTGCCAGCAGTCGAGGGACTAGCGGGGGGCAAGAGACCCAGTACTTC. This encodes CASSRGTSGGQETQYF.

Many counts were recorded for this clonotype. V gene TRBV9 combines with J gene TRBJ2-1; D unclear. Trimming pared 6 bases from V and 8 bases from J, leaving 18 bases between. CDR1 SGDLS and CDR2 YYNGEE come from the germline V gene. The CDR3 consists of 14 residues. The CDR3 sequence: CASTPPFGRHEQFF. CDR3 coding DNA: TGTGCCAGCACCCCACCATTTGGGCGCCATGAGCAGTTCTTC.

This clonotype was observed a handful of times. CDR3 sequence: CASSGLGRTEAFF. In nucleotides, the CDR3 is TGTGCCAGCAGTGGTTTGGGAAGAACTGAAGCTTTCTTT. The chain has TRBV6-1 and TRBJ1-1; D is uncertain. CDR3 length: 13 amino acids. The germline V and J ends were trimmed by 4 bases and 5 bases, with 11 bases remaining between them. In germline, CDR1 is MNHNS, CDR2 SASEGT.

This clonotype has a handful of counts. The rearrangement links TRBV12-3 or TRBV12-4 to TRBJ2-3, with D perhaps TRBD2 (6 bases). The V and J ends lost 6 bases and 4 bases respectively, with 17 bases between them. The CDR3 covers 15 residues. This CDR3 is CASRGLTKVPDTQYF. The CDR3 DNA follows: TGTGCCAGCAGGGGACTTACGAAGGTCCCAGATACGCAGTATTTT.

This clonotype was counted a few times. V and J are TRBV12-3 or TRBV12-4 and TRBJ1-5; tentatively, D is TRBD1 (6 bases). With 7 bases removed from V and 5 bases from J, the gap between germline ends came to 15 bases. The CDR3 is 14 residues long. CDR3 sequence reads: CASTLGWGHQPQHF. CDR3 sequence (DNA): TGTGCCAGCACCTTGGGGTGGGGGCATCAGCCCCAGCATTTT.

In this sample, this clonotype turned up many times. The rearrangement links TRBV25-1 to TRBJ2-7, with a possible D match to TRBD2 (6 bases). Germline CDR1 and CDR2: MGHDK and SYGVNS. Trimming shortened V by 2 bases and J by 4 bases, and 12 bases separated the two germline ends. The CDR3 has 14 amino acids. The CDR3 DNA reads TGTGCCAGCAGTGAAACCGGGACTTCTTACGAGCAGTACTTC. It is translated as CASSETGTSYEQYF.

This clonotype has only a few counts. The rearrangement uses TRBV12-3 or TRBV12-4 and TRBJ1-5; D might be TRBD1 (5 bases). Trimming pared 6 bases from V and 1 base from J, leaving 25 bases between. The CDR3 totals 19 residues. The CDR3 is CASSSKPRGFGGSNQPQHF. Here the CDR3 DNA reads TGTGCCAGCAGCAGTAAACCCCGCGGGTTTGGGGGGAGCAATCAGCCCCAGCATTTT.

This clonotype has a count of ten or more. The chain joins TRBV27 to TRBJ1-6, with 9 bases identical to TRBD1. The trim removed 5 bases at V and 2 bases at J, leaving 7 bases unmatched. The CDR3 is 17 residues long. The V gene's germline CDR1 is MNHEY and CDR2 SMNVEV (reference sequence). This CDR3 reads CASSPGQGFAYNSPLHF. DNA of the CDR3: TGTGCCAGCAGTCCGGGACAGGGTTTTGCCTATAATTCACCCCTCCACTTT.

V usage is TRBV7-9 and J usage is TRBJ1-2; D is ambiguous. Trimming left V 3 bases short and J 6 bases short, with 17 bases between. The CDR3 is made up of 15 amino acids. CDR1 SEHNR and CDR2 FQNEAQ come from the germline V gene (reference sequence). CDR3 DNA sequence: TGTGCCAGCAGCTTTGGGGAAATCCTGGCGGATGGCTACACCTTC. Translation gives CASSFGEILADGYTF.

This clonotype has more than one count but fewer than ten. The chain links TRBV6-5 to TRBJ1-1; no definite D call. Per germline, CDR1 MNHEY and CDR2 SVGAGI. The V end was cut by 6 bases, the J end by 8 bases, with 13 bases between. The CDR3 spans 12 residues. For the CDR3, the DNA is TGTGCCAGCAGCCTCATGGGCAGGGAAGCTTTCTTT. As protein: CASSLMGREAFF.

The chain combines TRBV10-3 with TRBJ1-2; the D gene is possibly TRBD1 (6 bases). V lost 6 bases to trimming and J lost 5 bases, with 16 bases between them. The CDR3 spans 14 residues. Looked up from germline, CDR1 is ENHRY and CDR2 is SYGVKD. The CDR3 here is CAIRALTQGYGYTF. The CDR3 DNA follows: TGTGCCATCAGAGCCCTTACACAGGGATATGGCTACACCTTC.

This clonotype was seen a few times. This chain links TRBV4-3 with TRBJ1-2; D not certain. The germline V gene encodes CDR1 LGHNA and CDR2 YSLEER. The CDR3 totals 15 residues. Trimming cost V 0 bases and J 4 bases, with 12 bases left between them. In DNA form, the CDR3 reads TGCGCCAGCAGCCAAGAGGCAGGCTACTTCTATGGCTACACCTTC. Protein: CASSQEAGYFYGYTF.

The gene calls are TRBV29-1 and TRBJ2-7; D tentatively fits TRBD1 or TRBD2 (6 bases each). CDR1 is SQVTM and CDR2 is ANQGSEA in the germline V gene. The CDR3 length is 13 residues. V was clipped by 3 bases and J by 3 bases, with 12 bases between them. CDR3 loop: CSVEGGKYYEQYF. CDR3 bases: TGCAGCGTTGAGGGGGGCAAGTACTACGAGCAGTACTTC.

The table lists this clonotype with a few counts. The V call is TRBV4-2, the J call TRBJ1-1, with D unclear. The CDR3 length is 15 residues. The germline CDR1 and CDR2 sequences are LGHNA and YNFKEQ. V was pared by 0 bases and J by 7 bases, with 15 bases between. The CDR3 DNA sequence: TGTGCCAGCAGCCAAGATCATCGGGCTACGGTTGAAGCTTTCTTT. It translates to CASSQDHRATVEAFF.

The chain uses TRBV4-1 and TRBJ1-2; 7 bases line up with TRBD1. Germline loops: CDR1 MGHRA, CDR2 YSYEKL. There are 17 residues in the CDR3. The ends lost 2 bases at V and 0 bases at J; junction bases unmatched: 9. This CDR3 reads CASSQKAGTDTNYGYTF. Here the CDR3 DNA reads TGCGCCAGCAGCCAAAAGGCCGGGACAGATACTAACTATGGCTACACCTTC.

In this sample, this clonotype turned up a few times. The chain recombines TRBV12-3 or TRBV12-4 with TRBJ2-7; 11 bases fit TRBD2. The CDR3 extends over 14 amino acids. The junction had 7 bases not matched to a gene; V was cut back by 6 bases and J by 6 bases. The chain's CDR3 is CASRIAGGPAEQYF. CDR3 sequence (DNA): TGTGCCAGCAGAATAGCGGGAGGGCCTGCCGAGCAGTACTTC.

The gene calls are TRBV5-6 and TRBJ1-5; no definite D call. CDR1 and CDR2 (germline): SGHDT, YYEEEE. V dropped 3 bases and J dropped 7 bases, with 11 bases sitting between them. This CDR3 spans 13 amino acids. The CDR3, as DNA: TGTGCCAGCAGCTCTCGGACGCGGCAGCCCCAGCATTTT. Protein product: CASSSRTRQPQHF. The full variable domain, completed using reference TRBV5-6 and TRBJ1-5, is DAGVTQSPTHLIKTRGQQVTLRCSPKSGHDTVSWYQQALGQGPQFIFQYYEEEERQRGNFPDRFSGHQFPNYSSELNVNALLLGDSALYLCASSSRTRQPQHFGDGTRLSIL.

This chain links TRBV5-6 with TRBJ2-5; 7 nucleotides match TRBD2. The ends lost 1 base at V and 2 bases at J; junction bases unmatched: 5. The germline V gene encodes CDR1 SGHDT and CDR2 YYEEEE. CDR3 length equals 15 residues. In nucleotides, the CDR3 is TGTGCCAGCAGCTTGAGGGCTAGCGGACAAGAGACCCAGTACTTC. Translation: CASSLRASGQETQYF.

The CDR3 bases are TGTGCCAGCAGTTGGGGGTCCGCCAGCTCCTACAATGAGCAGTTCTTC. It translates to CASSWGSASSYNEQFF. The chain uses TRBV5-4 and TRBJ2-1; D may correspond to TRBD1 or TRBD2 (5 bases each). Germline CDR1 and CDR2: SGHNT and YYREEE (reference sequence). V was clipped by 5 bases and J by 0 bases, with 15 bases between them. The CDR3 is made up of 16 amino acids.

This clonotype was picked up a small number of times. The chain uses TRBV20-1 and TRBJ2-7, with 15 positions matching TRBD2. From germline, CDR1 is DFQATT and CDR2 SNEGSKA (reference sequence). The V gene end was trimmed by 4 bases and the J gene end by 7 bases; junction bases not matched to a gene: 5. CDR3 length: 14 amino acids. As DNA, the CDR3 is TGCAGTGCTATGGGACTAGCGGGAGGTAATGAGCAGTACTTC. Its protein product is CSAMGLAGGNEQYF.